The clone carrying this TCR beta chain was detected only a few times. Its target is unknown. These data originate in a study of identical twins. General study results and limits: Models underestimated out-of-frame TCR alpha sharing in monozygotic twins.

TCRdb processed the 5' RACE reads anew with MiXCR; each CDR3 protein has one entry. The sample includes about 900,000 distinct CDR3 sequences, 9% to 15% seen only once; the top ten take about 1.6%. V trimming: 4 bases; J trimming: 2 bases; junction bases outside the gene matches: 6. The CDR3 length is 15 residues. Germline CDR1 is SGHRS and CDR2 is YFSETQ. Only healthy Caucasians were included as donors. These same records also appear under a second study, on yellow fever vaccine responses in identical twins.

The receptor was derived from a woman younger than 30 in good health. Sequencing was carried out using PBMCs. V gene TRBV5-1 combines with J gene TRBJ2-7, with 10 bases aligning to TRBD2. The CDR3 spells CASSAGTSDPYEQYF. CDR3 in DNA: TGCGCCAGCAGCGCCGGGACTAGCGACCCCTACGAGCAGTACTTC.